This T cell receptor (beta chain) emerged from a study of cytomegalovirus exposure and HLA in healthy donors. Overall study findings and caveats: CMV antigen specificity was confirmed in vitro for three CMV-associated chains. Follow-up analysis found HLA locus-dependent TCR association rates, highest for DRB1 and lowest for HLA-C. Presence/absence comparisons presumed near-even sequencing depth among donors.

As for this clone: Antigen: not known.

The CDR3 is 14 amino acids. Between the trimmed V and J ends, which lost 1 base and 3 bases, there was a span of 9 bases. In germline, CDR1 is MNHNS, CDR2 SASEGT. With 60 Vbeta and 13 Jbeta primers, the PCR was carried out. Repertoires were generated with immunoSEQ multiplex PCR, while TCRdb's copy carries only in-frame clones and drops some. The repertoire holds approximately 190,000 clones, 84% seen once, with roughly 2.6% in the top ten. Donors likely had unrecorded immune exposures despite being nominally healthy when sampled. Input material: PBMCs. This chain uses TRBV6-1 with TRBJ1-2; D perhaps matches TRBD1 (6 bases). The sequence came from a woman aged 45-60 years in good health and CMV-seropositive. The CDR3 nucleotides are TGTGCCAGCAGTGAAGACAGGGTCGACTATGGCTACACCTTC. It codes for CASSEDRVDYGYTF.